Given below is one T cell receptor (beta chain) in context. The antigen this receptor binds is unknown. The record has no base qualities; no much larger clone is one base away. This record comes from a study of tumor-infiltrating T cells and Merkel cell polyomavirus (dated by TCRdb to 2017 to 2019). Concerning the study at large: CD8+ T cells specific for the Merkel cell polyomavirus KLL epitope were examined in Merkel cell carcinoma patients. Disease stage at presentation varied among the patients, and patient follow-up lasted a median of around 2.7 years, ranging from about 1.1 to 6.0 years. Patient treatments varied, were not standardized, and included chemotherapy, radiation and immunotherapies. TRB sequencing was performed on KLL-tetramer-sorted cells from blood or tumor-infiltrating lymphocytes in roughly 15 samples, as well as on around eleven matched whole-tumor samples. Most whole-tumor samples were approximately 25-micron curls cut from formalin-fixed, paraffin-embedded tissue blocks. In the whole study, one tumor sample was a frozen nodal tumor digest, and another tumor sample was a flash-frozen core biopsy of a metastasis. What the authors observed across the whole study: Because the study covered only a single viral epitope, T cells targeting other Merkel cell polyomavirus epitopes were not captured. One limitation of the study is the small sample size (n of about twelve patients). Significantly improved MCC-specific survival was associated with a higher fraction of KLL-specific T cells within tumors (roughly 1.9-18% versus roughly 0-0.14%). KLL-specific TRB repertoires were diverse and largely private, with only one public clonotype among more than 300 unique sequences, shared by two patients. A greater number of unique KLL-specific clonotypes in tumors (roughly 5-108 vs 0-3) was associated with a significant advantage in MCC-specific survival (P = 0.0051).

By immunohistochemistry, the tumors of all patients showed robust positive staining for Merkel cell polyomavirus Large T antigen. Eleven to twelve Merkel cell carcinoma patients with robust KLL-tetramer+ populations, above 0.04% of CD8+ T cells, in blood and/or cultured TIL were included. Every patient was Caucasian, and patient ages had a median of about 70 years and ranged from about 50 to 85 years. For patients with unknown primaries who presented with nodal disease, or in cases where primary tissue was insufficient, lymph node tumors were analyzed. Via the germline V gene, CDR1 is SQVTM and CDR2 ANQGSEA. Spanning cysteine to phenylalanine, the CDR3 consists of 16 amino acids. The kept DNA is CDR3 alone, 48 bases in frame from the first base. V lost 7 bases and J lost 0 bases, and the count of bases not matched to a germline gene is 11. Library preparation was by the immunoSEQ multiplex PCR assay. Adaptive Biotechnologies (Seattle, WA) carried out the genomic DNA extraction, TRB sequencing and normalization. The original pipeline was this. Clonality was computed as one minus Shannon entropy of productive TRB sequences normalized by log2 of unique productive sequences. KLL-specific clonotypes in tumors were identified by matching TCRbeta CDR3 amino acid sequences to those from the tetramer-sorted sample of each patient. Drawn from immuneACCESS, this table holds only the in-frame rearrangements with V and J called that TCRdb kept. Clones are partly lost; checked studies trace under half to an unresolved V gene and leave the rest unexplained. V, J and clone size derive from that table, while D and trimming were established from the DNA sequence. The sample yields fewer than 2,500 clones; approximately 97% were counted once. Roughly 2.5% of the sample comes from the top ten.

Material: lymph node tissue. This receptor was obtained from a man between 65 and 85 years old with Merkel cell carcinoma. The V and J genes are TRBV29-1 and TRBJ2-3; TRBD1 fits 9 bases in the junction. The CDR3 here reads CSARSTGTGSTDTQYF. The DNA is TGCAGCGCCAGGAGTACTGGGACAGGGAGCACAGATACGCAGTATTTT.